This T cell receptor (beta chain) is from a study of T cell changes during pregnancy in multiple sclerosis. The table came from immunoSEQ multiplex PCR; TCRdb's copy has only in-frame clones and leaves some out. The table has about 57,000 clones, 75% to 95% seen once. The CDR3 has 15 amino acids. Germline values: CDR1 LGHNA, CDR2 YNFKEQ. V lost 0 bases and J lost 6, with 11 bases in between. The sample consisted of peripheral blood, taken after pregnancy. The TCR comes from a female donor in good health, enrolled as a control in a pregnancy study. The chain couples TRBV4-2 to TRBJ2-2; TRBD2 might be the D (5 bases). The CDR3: CASSQELRAAGELFF. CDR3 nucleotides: TGTGCCAGCAGCCAAGAGCTGAGGGCTGCCGGGGAGCTGTTTTTT.